This T cell receptor beta chain is from a study of blood T cell repertoires in COVID-19. Trimming removed 0 bases from V and 4 bases from J; junction bases left unmatched: 6. Per the germline V gene, CDR1 is SGHNT and CDR2 is YYREEE (reference sequence). The CDR3 spans 15 residues. The repertoire was sequenced with immunoSEQ multiplex PCR; TCRdb's copy has only in-frame clones and lacks some. The sample shows under 150,000 clones, roughly 84% of them seen only once. The chain is built from TRBV5-4 and TRBJ1-2, with 7 nucleotides matching TRBD1. Sequencing was done on a sample of peripheral blood. The TCR was taken from a woman aged 70 to 79 who had recovered from COVID-19. CDR3 nucleotide sequence: TGTGCCAGCAGCTTGGCCCTCACAGGGGTCTATGGCTACACCTTC. This codes for CASSLALTGVYGYTF.